Following are 14 T cell receptor beta chains from one sample sequenced in a study of cytomegalovirus exposure and HLA in healthy donors. Generated by immunoSEQ multiplex PCR, the TCRdb table keeps only in-frame clones and is missing some. The sample records about 54,000 clones, roughly 87% being singletons. Sequencing was done on a sample of PBMCs. The receptors originated from a woman in her late teens or twenties in good health and CMV-seropositive.

The chain employs TRBV27 and TRBJ1-6, with D unresolved. The CDR3 extends over 14 amino acids. V shed 3 bases and J shed 7 bases, with 10 bases lying between them. The germline V gene has CDR1 MNHEY and CDR2 SMNVEV (reference sequence). Here the CDR3 reads CASSFGWENSPLHF. The CDR3 nucleotides read TGTGCCAGCAGTTTTGGCTGGGAGAATTCACCCCTCCACTTT.

The chain employs TRBV6-5 and TRBJ2-3; 7 nucleotides align to TRBD2. Trimming at V came to 6 bases and at J to 6 bases, leaving 6 bases not matched to a gene. From germline, CDR1 is MNHEY and CDR2 SVGAGI. The CDR3 contains 13 residues. The CDR3 protein is CASRPTSSDTQYF. The CDR3 DNA reads as TGTGCCAGCAGACCGACTAGCTCGGATACGCAGTATTTT.

The chain employs TRBV5-1 and TRBJ2-7; 7 nucleotides match TRBD1. The CDR3 runs to 12 residues. J gave up 5 bases and V 4 bases, and 3 bases lay outside the gene matches. Germline V CDR1 and CDR2: SGHRS, YFSETQ. This CDR3 reads CASSRTGDEQYF. Here the CDR3 DNA reads TGCGCCAGCAGCCGGACAGGAGACGAGCAGTACTTC.

The gene calls are TRBV4-1 and TRBJ1-5, with D hard to call. Germline assignment: CDR1 MGHRA and CDR2 YSYEKL. Trimming stripped 1 base from V and 7 bases from J, with 8 bases between. CDR3 size: 13 residues. The CDR3 protein is CASSQGREQPQHF. CDR3 DNA: TGCGCCAGCAGCCAAGGAAGGGAGCAGCCCCAGCATTTT.

The chain joins TRBV25-1 to TRBJ2-1, with D perhaps TRBD2 (5 bases). CDR1 and CDR2 from the germline V gene are MGHDK and SYGVNS. This CDR3 spans 15 amino acids. Trimming shortened V by 1 base and J by 4 bases, and 11 bases separated the two germline ends. CDR3: CASSEFEGAYNEQFF. The CDR3 DNA reads TGTGCCAGCAGTGAATTTGAGGGAGCTTACAATGAGCAGTTCTTC. The full variable domain, its missing parts supplied by reference TRBV25-1 and TRBJ2-1, is EADIYQTPRYLVIGTGKKITLECSQTMGHDKMYWYQQDPGMELHLIHYSYGVNSTEKGDLSSESTVSRIRTEHFPLTLESARPSHTSQYLCASSEFEGAYNEQFFGPGTRLTVL.

This chain uses TRBV6-5 with TRBJ1-2; D perhaps matches TRBD1 (5 bases). CDR3 size: 15 residues. The germline gives CDR1 MNHEY, CDR2 SVGAGI. The V gene lost 2 bases and the J gene lost 1 base, with 11 bases spanning the gap. The CDR3 DNA reads TGTGCCAGCAGTTACCGGGGGGGGGTTAACTATGGCTACACCTTC. Its protein is CASSYRGGVNYGYTF.

Concerning this clone itself: The junction and the germline gene differ at one end; a read error may be behind it. As DNA, the CDR3 is TGTGCTAGCAGCTTTTCCCCGGACAGTCAAGAGACCCAGTACTTC. The encoded protein is CASSFSPDSQETQYF. The chain employs TRBV7-7 and TRBJ2-5; tentative D call: TRBD1 (6 bases). From germline, CDR1 is SSHAT and CDR2 FNYEAQ (reference sequence). The CDR3 totals 15 residues.

The chain uses TRBV7-9 and TRBJ2-7; 12 nucleotides agree with TRBD1. With 0 bases clipped from V and 6 bases from J, the junction kept 6 bases outside the gene matches. The germline gives CDR1 SEHNR, CDR2 FQNEAQ (reference sequence). The CDR3 runs to 16 residues. CDR3 sequence reads: CASSLATGQGAGEQYF. The CDR3 DNA follows: TGTGCCAGCAGCTTAGCAACGGGACAGGGGGCAGGCGAGCAGTACTTC.

V gene TRBV19 combines with J gene TRBJ1-2; D gene uncertain. CDR1 and CDR2 from the germline V gene are LNHDA and SQIVND (reference sequence). This CDR3 contains 13 residues. V shed 0 bases and J shed 8 bases, with 10 bases lying between them. Written as DNA, the CDR3 is TGTGCCAGTAGTATAGATCGAGGAGGGGGCTACACCTTC. Its protein is CASSIDRGGGYTF.

The rearrangement joins TRBV5-1 to TRBJ1-1, with D tentatively TRBD1 (6 bases). V gave up 4 bases and J gave up 3 bases, with 13 bases separating them. CDR1 and CDR2 (germline): SGHRS, YFSETQ. CDR3 size: 14 residues. The CDR3 spells CASSRGGKDTEAFF. In DNA form, the CDR3 reads TGCGCCAGCAGCCGCGGGGGCAAGGACACTGAAGCTTTCTTT.

To note about this clone: The same CDR3 also results from other DNA sequences found in this sample. The rearrangement links TRBV4-3 to TRBJ2-2; D possibly corresponds to TRBD2 (5 bases). Trimming removed 0 bases at V and 5 bases at J, with 7 bases between. Germline loops: CDR1 LGHNA, CDR2 YSLEER. The length of the CDR3 is 14 residues. CDR3 coding DNA: TGCGCCAGCAGCCAAGATCGAGGGACCGGGGAGCTGTTTTTT. Residues: CASSQDRGTGELFF.

The chain has TRBV28 and TRBJ1-1, with D perhaps matching TRBD1 (6 bases). This CDR3 contains 14 residues. The germline V gene has CDR1 MDHEN and CDR2 SYDVKM. V lost 2 bases, J lost 8 bases, and 15 bases lay in between. CDR3: CASSLRGQGLEAFF. CDR3 DNA sequence: TGTGCCAGCAGTTTAAGGGGACAAGGGCTCGAAGCTTTCTTT.

This chain uses TRBV30 with TRBJ2-5, with a tentative D call TRBD2 (5 bases). V lost 0 bases, J lost 5 bases, and 7 bases lay in between. The germline CDR1 and CDR2 sequences are GTSNPN and SVGIG (reference sequence). This CDR3 comprises 12 residues. CDR3 region: CAWSVQRETQYF. The CDR3, as DNA: TGTGCCTGGAGTGTACAGCGGGAGACCCAGTACTTC.

The chain joins TRBV4-2 to TRBJ2-3, with 14 bases lining up with TRBD2. CDR1 is LGHNA and CDR2 is YNFKEQ in the germline V gene. V trimming: 1 base; J trimming: 7 bases; junction bases outside the gene matches: 7. This CDR3 contains 17 residues. Written as DNA, the CDR3 is TGTGCCAGCAGCCAAGGGACTAGCGGGGGGCGGGTGAATACGCAGTATTTT. It encodes CASSQGTSGGRVNTQYF.